A selection of T cell receptor gamma chains follows, all from one sample in a study of Vδ1+ human thymocytes. TCRdb processed the multiplex PCR reads again with the CATT caller. The sample gives some 37,000 gamma-chain clones, around 20% of which show up once; under 2% is in the top ten. Sequencing used Vdelta1+ gamma-delta thymocytes from the thymus. The receptors stem from a girl in the first two years of life who had congenital heart surgery. The CDR3 runs from the conserved cysteine through the conserved F or W. Fields, in order: clone size, J gene, CDR3 length, V gene, CDR3 protein, CDR3 DNA. Clone size, where shown, is once, few, many, or a class for clones that have expanded.

>-|TRGJ1/TRGJ2|14|TRGV3
CATWDRPRRYKKLF
TGTGCCACCTGGGACAGGCCTAGGCGATATAAGAAACTCTTT
>once|TRGJP2|15|TRGV3
CATWDSYSSDWIKTF
TGTGCCACCTGGGACAGTTATAGTAGTGATTGGATCAAGACGTTT
>many|TRGJ1/TRGJ2|12|TRGV2
CATWDGRGKKLF
TGTGCCACCTGGGACGGGCGAGGGAAGAAACTCTTT
>-|TRGJ1/TRGJ2|10|TRGV3
CATWGCKKLF
TGTGCCACCTGGGGATGTAAGAAACTCTTT
>-|TRGJ1/TRGJ2|14|TRGV9
CALWEGLNYYKKLF
TGTGCCTTGTGGGAGGGCCTGAATTATTATAAGAAACTCTTT
>few|TRGJ1/TRGJ2|15|TRGV9
CALWEVHENYYKKLF
TGTGCCTTGTGGGAGGTGCACGAGAATTATTATAAGAAACTCTTT
>-|TRGJ1/TRGJ2|15|TRGV8
CATWARRSNYYKKLF
TGTGCCACCTGGGCCCGCCGCTCGAATTATTATAAGAAACTCTTT
>few|TRGJ1/TRGJ2|11|TRGV3
CATWDIFRKLF
TGTGCCACCTGGGATATCTTCAGGAAACTCTTT
>-|TRGJ1/TRGJ2|15|TRGV2
CATWDGRLHYYKKLF
TGTGCCACCTGGGACGGGCGGTTACACTATTATAAGAAACTCTTT
>-|TRGJ1/TRGJ2|14|TRGV4
CATWGNNEHYKQLF
TGTGCCACCTGGGGGAACAATGAGCATTATAAGCAACTCTTT
>once|TRGJP1|14|TRGV2
CATWDHTTGWFKIF
TGTGCCACCTGGGACCATACCACTGGTTGGTTCAAGATATTT
>-|TRGJP1|15|TRGV8
CATWGDFTTSWFKIF
TGTGCCACCTGGGGCGATTTTACCACTAGTTGGTTCAAGATATTT
>-|TRGJ1/TRGJ2|12|TRGV2
CATWDGARQKLF
TGTGCCACCTGGGACGGTGCGAGGCAGAAACTCTTT
>-|TRGJP1|16|TRGV4
CATWDGLTTTGWFKIF
TGTGCCACCTGGGATGGGCTGACCACCACTGGTTGGTTCAAGATATTT